Shown below are 10 T cell receptor beta chains from a single sample sequenced in a study of blood T cell repertoires in COVID-19. Sequencing was performed with immunoSEQ multiplex PCR; in TCRdb, only in-frame clones are kept and a portion is missing. The top ten hold 4.5% to 7.5% of the sample, which has 150,000 to 200,000 clones, 65% to 85% seen once. Sequencing was done on a sample of PBMCs or T cells enriched from blood (not recorded which). The receptors were gathered from a man between 40 and 49 years old who had recovered from COVID-19.

The gene calls are TRBV6-6 and TRBJ1-3, with D unresolved. Per germline, CDR1 MNHNY and CDR2 SVGAGI (reference sequence). This CDR3 contains 15 residues. V lost 5 bases, J lost 0 bases, and 11 bases lay in between. DNA for the CDR3: TGTGCCAGCAGTATCGGTCCCCCCTCTGGAAACACCATATATTTT. Translating gives CASSIGPPSGNTIYF.

This clone was picked up one time. The V gene is TRBV2, the J gene TRBJ2-1; D is perhaps TRBD2 (5 bases). Germline V gives CDR1 SNHLY, CDR2 FYNNEI. V was cut by 10 bases and J by 10 bases, with 14 bases left in between. The CDR3 length is 11 residues. As DNA, the CDR3 is TGTGCCACCTCGTCCGGGGAGGAGCAGTTCTTC. Its protein is CATSSGEEQFF.

With regard to this clone: One end of the junction varies from germline; a read error may be responsible. This chain links TRBV7-8 with TRBJ1-2; TRBD1 agrees at 11 bases. From germline, CDR1 is SGHVS and CDR2 FQNEAQ. This CDR3 has 13 amino acids. The CDR3 is CASGDRGNFGYTF. In nucleotides, the CDR3 is TGTGCCAGCGGGGACAGGGGGAACTTTGGCTACACCTTC.

The chain combines TRBV30 with TRBJ1-5, with 7 bases identical to TRBD1. This CDR3 spans 15 amino acids. The V gene's germline CDR1 is GTSNPN and CDR2 SVGIG (reference sequence). Trimming removed 1 base from V and 1 base from J; junction bases left unmatched: 4. Written as DNA, the CDR3 is TGTGCCTGGAGTGAAGGGGGCAGGAGCAATCAGCCCCAGCATTTT. Its protein is CAWSEGGRSNQPQHF.

The chain links TRBV18 to TRBJ1-6, with TRBD1 as a possible D gene (6 bases). There are 18 residues in the CDR3. V was clipped by 2 bases and J by 10 bases, with 24 bases between them. Germline V gene sequence: CDR1 KGHSH, CDR2 LQKENI. The CDR3 is CASSPSRDRIIRSSPLHF. In DNA, the CDR3 is TGTGCCAGCTCACCATCGCGCGACAGGATCATCAGGTCGTCACCCCTCCACTTT.

The V call is TRBV7-9, the J call TRBJ2-3; D might be TRBD1 (6 bases). V was pared by 5 bases and J by 2 bases, with 14 bases between. The length of the CDR3 is 15 residues. Per germline, CDR1 SEHNR and CDR2 FQNEAQ (reference sequence). The CDR3 DNA follows: TGTGCCAGCAGCCCCGGACAGCCTACCACAGATACGCAGTATTTT. Translation gives CASSPGQPTTDTQYF.

This sequence joins TRBV7-3 and TRBJ2-7, with 7 bases aligning to TRBD1. CDR1 and CDR2 from the germline V gene are SGHTA and FQGTGA. V lost 1 base and J lost 3; bases outside the gene matches: 6. The CDR3 spans 15 residues. The CDR3 DNA follows: TGTGCCAGCAGCTTAAACCCGGGACAGATCTACGAGCAGTACTTC. Amino acid sequence: CASSLNPGQIYEQYF.

This chain's CDR3 is CASSLSAGTNNPQYF. DNA of the CDR3: TGCGCCAGCAGCTTATCGGCAGGAACGAATAACCCGCAGTATTTT. The rearrangement joins TRBV5-1 to TRBJ2-3; D remains ambiguous. V dropped 2 bases and J dropped 10 bases, with 20 bases sitting between them. This CDR3 contains 15 residues. CDR1 and CDR2 (germline): SGHRS, YFSETQ.

The chain is built from TRBV5-1 and TRBJ2-3; 7 bases match TRBD1. Germline V gene sequence: CDR1 SGHRS, CDR2 YFSETQ. The length of the CDR3 is 15 residues. The V gene end was trimmed by 4 bases and the J gene end by 2 bases; junction bases not matched to a gene: 7. CDR3 coding DNA: TGCGCCAGCAGCGTCACAGGGGCCCTCACAGATACGCAGTATTTT. It encodes CASSVTGALTDTQYF.

The CDR3 DNA follows: TGTGCCTGGAGCCACGACGGGACAGCACATAGCAATCAGCCCCAGCATTTT. Translation gives CAWSHDGTAHSNQPQHF. This chain uses TRBV30 with TRBJ1-5; 7 bases map to TRBD1. Germline CDR1 reads GTSNPN; CDR2 reads SVGIG (reference sequence). The CDR3 covers 17 residues. J lost 0 bases, V lost 3 bases, and 11 bases had no gene match.